This entry concerns a single T cell receptor (beta chain). Antigen specificity is unknown. This sample is part of a study of CD8 T cells in ankylosing spondylitis. One entry per CDR3 protein, called by TCRdb with MiXCR from the 5' RACE reads. The data contain approximately 260,000 distinct CDR3 sequences, approximately 20% of them singletons. V lost 0 bases and J lost 5, with 10 bases in between. Germline V gene lookup returns CDR1 LGHNA and CDR2 YSLEER. CDR3 size: 15 residues. The study's findings and limits: Peripheral blood samples showed relatively rare disease-linked clones, and these clones were CD8+. A number of the motif variants had already been described in reactive arthritis synovial fluid and blood.

This chain links TRBV4-3 with TRBJ2-2; D might be TRBD1 or TRBD2, each matching 5 bases. The source is a male donor with ankylosing spondylitis or in good health (not recorded which). The sequencing input was blood, either unsorted or a sorted T cell fraction (not recorded which). CDR3 in amino acids: CASSQEEWGTGELFF. The CDR3 bases are TGCGCCAGCAGCCAAGAGGAATGGGGGACCGGGGAGCTGTTTTTT.